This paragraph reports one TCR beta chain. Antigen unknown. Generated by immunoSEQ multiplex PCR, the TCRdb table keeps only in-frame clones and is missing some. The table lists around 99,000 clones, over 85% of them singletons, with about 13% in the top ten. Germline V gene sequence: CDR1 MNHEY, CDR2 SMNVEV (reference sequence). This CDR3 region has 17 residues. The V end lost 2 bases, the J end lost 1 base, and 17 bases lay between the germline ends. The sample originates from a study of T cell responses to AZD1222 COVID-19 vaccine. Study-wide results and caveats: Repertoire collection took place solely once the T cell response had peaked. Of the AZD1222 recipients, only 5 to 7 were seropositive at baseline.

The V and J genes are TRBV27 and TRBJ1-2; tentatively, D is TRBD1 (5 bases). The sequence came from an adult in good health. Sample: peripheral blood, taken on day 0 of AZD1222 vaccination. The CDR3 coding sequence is TGTGCCAGCAGTTTACGGGTTTGGCAGGGCCTTAACTATGGCTACACCTTC. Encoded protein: CASSLRVWQGLNYGYTF.